The source of this TCR beta chain is a study of CD8+ T cells in alopecia areata. Overall study: Patients received oral tofacitinib, 5 to 10 mg twice daily, for moderate-to-severe alopecia areata. Study findings and constraints: Sequencing of scalp samples also includes resident alphabeta T cells from normal skin.

In germline, CDR1 is GTSNPN, CDR2 SVGIG (reference sequence). There are 13 residues in the CDR3. Trimming stripped 0 bases from V and 5 bases from J, with 9 bases between. Alopecia areata patients provided lesional scalp punch biopsies and peripheral blood, both collected for the study. Concerning this clone: The antigen remains unidentified.

RNA extraction and reverse transcription yielded cDNA as sequencing template. The assay was immunoSEQ multiplex PCR, and TCRdb's table has in-frame clones only and misses some. The sample lists under 300,000 clones, about 68% occurring once. Sequencing used CD4+ T cells sorted from blood, obtained at week 0. The V call is TRBV30, the J call TRBJ2-3, with a tentative D call TRBD2 (5 bases). The TCR comes from a human donor with alopecia areata. CDR3 sequence: CAWSVGVIDTQYF. The CDR3 nucleotides are TGTGCCTGGAGTGTGGGAGTAATAGATACGCAGTATTTT.